This entry describes one T cell receptor beta chain. Its antigen remains unidentified. V lost 2 bases, J lost 6 bases, and 9 bases stayed unmatched. The CDR3 spans 16 residues. The germline V gene has CDR1 MNHEY and CDR2 SVGAGI. This sample was included in a study of T cell responses to AZD1222 COVID-19 vaccine. Study conclusions and caveats: Only six individuals given AZD1222 were seropositive at baseline.

Data came from immunoSEQ multiplex PCR; TCRdb stores just in-frame clones and leaves some out. The sample contains over 100,000 clones, around 94% of which appear only once. This specimen consisted of peripheral blood, obtained on day 0 of AZD1222 vaccination. The rearrangement links TRBV6-5 to TRBJ2-1, with 8 bases fitting TRBD2. The sequence was obtained from an adult in good health. The CDR3 DNA follows: TGTGCCAGCAGTTACGCCCCGGGAGGGCCGGGCAATGAGCAGTTCTTC. Protein: CASSYAPGGPGNEQFF.